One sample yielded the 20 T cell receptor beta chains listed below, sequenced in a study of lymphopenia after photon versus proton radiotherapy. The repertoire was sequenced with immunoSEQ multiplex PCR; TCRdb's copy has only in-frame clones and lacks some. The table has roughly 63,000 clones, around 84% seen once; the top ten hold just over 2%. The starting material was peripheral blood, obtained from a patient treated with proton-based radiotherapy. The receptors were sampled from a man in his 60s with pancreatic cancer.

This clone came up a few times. The chain's CDR3 is CASSQVGLASPYNEQFF. The CDR3 region has the DNA TGCGCCAGCAGCCAAGTGGGGCTAGCTTCACCCTACAATGAGCAGTTCTTC. The V call is TRBV4-1, the J call TRBJ2-1; tentatively, D is TRBD1 or TRBD2 (5 bases each). The CDR3 extends over 17 amino acids. V was pared by 1 base and J by 2 bases, with 15 bases between. CDR1 is MGHRA, CDR2 YSYEKL, per germline.

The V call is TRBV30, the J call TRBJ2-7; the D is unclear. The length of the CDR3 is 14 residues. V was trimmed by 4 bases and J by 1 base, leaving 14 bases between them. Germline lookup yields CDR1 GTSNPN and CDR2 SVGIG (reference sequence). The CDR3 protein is CAWTQDGESYEQYF. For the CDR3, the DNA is TGTGCCTGGACCCAGGACGGAGAGTCCTACGAGCAGTACTTC.

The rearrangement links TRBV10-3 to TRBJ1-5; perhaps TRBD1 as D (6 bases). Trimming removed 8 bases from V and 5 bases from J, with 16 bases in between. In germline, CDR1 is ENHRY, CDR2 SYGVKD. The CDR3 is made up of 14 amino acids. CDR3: CAIGASGEYQPQHF. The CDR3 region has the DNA TGTGCCATCGGCGCATCAGGGGAGTATCAGCCCCAGCATTTT.

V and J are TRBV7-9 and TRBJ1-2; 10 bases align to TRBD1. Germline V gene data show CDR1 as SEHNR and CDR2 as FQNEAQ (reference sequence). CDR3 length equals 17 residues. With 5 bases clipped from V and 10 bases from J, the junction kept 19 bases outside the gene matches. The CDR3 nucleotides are TGTGCCAGCAGCAGAGGGACAGGGGACGTCAGTACCAATTCCTACACCTTC. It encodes CASSRGTGDVSTNSYTF. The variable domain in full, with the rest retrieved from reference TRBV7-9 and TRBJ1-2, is DTGVSQNPRHKITKRGQNVTFRCDPISEHNRLYWYRQTLGQGPEFLTYFQNEAQLEKSRLLSDRFSAERPKGSFSTLEIQRTEQGDSAMYLCASSRGTGDVSTNSYTFGSGTRLTVV.

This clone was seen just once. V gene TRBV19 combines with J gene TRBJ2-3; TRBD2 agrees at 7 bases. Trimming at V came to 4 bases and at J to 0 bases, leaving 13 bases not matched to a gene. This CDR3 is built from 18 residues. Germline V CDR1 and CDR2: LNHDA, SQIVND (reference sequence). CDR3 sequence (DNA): TGTGCCAGTAGTACTATACTACCCAGCGGGAAGAGCACAGATACGCAGTATTTT. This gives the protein CASSTILPSGKSTDTQYF.

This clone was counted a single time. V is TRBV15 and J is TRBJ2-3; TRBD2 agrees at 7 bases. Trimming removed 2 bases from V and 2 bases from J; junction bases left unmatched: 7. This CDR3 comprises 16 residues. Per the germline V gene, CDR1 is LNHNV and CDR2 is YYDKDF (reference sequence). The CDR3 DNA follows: TGTGCCACCAGCAGAAATCAGCGGGACTACACAGATACGCAGTATTTT. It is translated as CATSRNQRDYTDTQYF.

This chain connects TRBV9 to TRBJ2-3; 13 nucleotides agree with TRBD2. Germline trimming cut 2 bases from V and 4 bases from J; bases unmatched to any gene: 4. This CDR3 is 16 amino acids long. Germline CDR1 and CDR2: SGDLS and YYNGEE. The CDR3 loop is CASSVRGLAGADTQYF. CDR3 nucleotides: TGTGCCAGCAGCGTTCGCGGACTAGCGGGAGCAGATACGCAGTATTTT.

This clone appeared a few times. Written as DNA, the CDR3 is TGTGCCAGCAGCTTACAGGGCACAGATACGCAGTATTTT. It specifies CASSLQGTDTQYF. The chain employs TRBV7-6 and TRBJ2-3; D gene ambiguous. V lost 2 bases to trimming and J lost 1 base, with 4 bases between them. The germline gives CDR1 SGHVS, CDR2 FNYEAQ. This CDR3 is 13 amino acids long.

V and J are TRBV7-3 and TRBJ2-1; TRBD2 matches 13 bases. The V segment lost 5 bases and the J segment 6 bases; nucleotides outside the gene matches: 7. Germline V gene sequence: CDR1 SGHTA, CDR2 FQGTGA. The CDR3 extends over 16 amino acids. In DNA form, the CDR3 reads TGTGCCAGCAGCGCACAGAGGACTAGCGGGAGCAATGAGCAGTTCTTC. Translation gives CASSAQRTSGSNEQFF.

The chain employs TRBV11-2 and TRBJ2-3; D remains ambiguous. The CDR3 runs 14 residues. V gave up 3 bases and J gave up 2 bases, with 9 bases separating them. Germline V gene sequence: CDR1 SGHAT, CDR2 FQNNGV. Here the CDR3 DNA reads TGTGCCAGCAGCTTGACTGCTTTCACAGATACGCAGTATTTT. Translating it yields CASSLTAFTDTQYF. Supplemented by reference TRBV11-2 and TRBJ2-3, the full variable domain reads EAGVAQSPRYKIIEKRQSVAFWCNPISGHATLYWYQQILGQGPKLLIQFQNNGVVDDSQLPKDRFSAERLKGVDSTLKIQPAKLEDSAVYLCASSLTAFTDTQYFGPGTRLTVL.

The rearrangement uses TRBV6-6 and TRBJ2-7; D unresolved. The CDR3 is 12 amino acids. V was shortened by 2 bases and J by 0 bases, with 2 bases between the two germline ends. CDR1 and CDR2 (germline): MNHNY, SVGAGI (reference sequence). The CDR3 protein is CASSYTSYEQYF. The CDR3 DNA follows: TGTGCCAGCAGTTACACCTCCTACGAGCAGTACTTC.

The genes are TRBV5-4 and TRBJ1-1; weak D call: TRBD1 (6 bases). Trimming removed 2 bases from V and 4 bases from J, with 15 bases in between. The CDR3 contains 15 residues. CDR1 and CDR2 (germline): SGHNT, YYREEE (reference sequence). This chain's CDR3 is CASSLPSTGGTEAFF. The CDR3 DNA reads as TGTGCCAGCAGCTTACCCTCGACAGGCGGCACTGAAGCTTTCTTT. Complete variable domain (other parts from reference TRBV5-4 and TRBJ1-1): ETGVTQSPTHLIKTRGQQVTLRCSSQSGHNTVSWYQQALGQGPQFIFQYYREEENGRGNFPPRFSGLQFPNYSSELNVNALELDDSALYLCASSLPSTGGTEAFFGQGTRLTVV.

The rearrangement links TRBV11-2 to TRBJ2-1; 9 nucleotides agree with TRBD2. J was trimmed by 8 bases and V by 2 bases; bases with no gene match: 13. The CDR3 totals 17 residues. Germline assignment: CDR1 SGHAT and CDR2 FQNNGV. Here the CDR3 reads CASSLWFRSGSIDEQFF. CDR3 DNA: TGTGCCAGCAGCTTATGGTTCCGTAGCGGGAGCATTGATGAGCAGTTCTTC.

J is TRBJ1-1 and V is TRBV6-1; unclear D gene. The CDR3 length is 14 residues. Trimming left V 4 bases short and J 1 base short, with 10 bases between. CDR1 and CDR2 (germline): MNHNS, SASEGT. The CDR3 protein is CASSVFQANTEAFF. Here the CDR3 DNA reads TGTGCCAGCAGTGTTTTTCAGGCGAACACTGAAGCTTTCTTT.

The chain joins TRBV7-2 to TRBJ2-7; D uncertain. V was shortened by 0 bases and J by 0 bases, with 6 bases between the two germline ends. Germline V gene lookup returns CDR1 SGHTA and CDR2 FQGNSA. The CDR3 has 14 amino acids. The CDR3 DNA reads TGTGCCAGCAGCTTAGCGGTTCTCTCCTACGAGCAGTACTTC. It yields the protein CASSLAVLSYEQYF.

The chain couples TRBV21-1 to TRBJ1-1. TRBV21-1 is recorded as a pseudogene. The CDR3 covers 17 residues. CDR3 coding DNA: TGTGCCAGCAGCAAACGACCGAAGGAGCCCCGGAACACTGAAGCTTTCTTT. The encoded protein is CASSKRPKEPRNTEAFF.

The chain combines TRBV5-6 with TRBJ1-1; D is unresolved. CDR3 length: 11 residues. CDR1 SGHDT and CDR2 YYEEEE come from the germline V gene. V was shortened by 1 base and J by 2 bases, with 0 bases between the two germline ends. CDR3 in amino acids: CASSLNTEAFF. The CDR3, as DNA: TGTGCCAGCAGCTTGAACACTGAAGCTTTCTTT.

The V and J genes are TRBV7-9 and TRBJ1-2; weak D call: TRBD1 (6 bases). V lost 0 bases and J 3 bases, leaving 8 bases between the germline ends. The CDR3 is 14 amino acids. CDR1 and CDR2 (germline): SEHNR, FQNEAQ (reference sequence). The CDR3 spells CASSLARTDYGYTF. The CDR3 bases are TGTGCCAGCAGCTTAGCCCGGACAGACTATGGCTACACCTTC.

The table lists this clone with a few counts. In DNA, the CDR3 is TGTGCCAGCAGGGGCCGGACTAATGAGCAGTTCTTC. Translated, it gives CASRGRTNEQFF. The chain recombines TRBV7-8 with TRBJ2-1, with D possibly being TRBD2 (5 bases). CDR1 is SGHVS, CDR2 FQNEAQ, per germline. Trimming took off 6 bases at V and 7 bases at J, with 10 bases between the two ends. CDR3 length equals 12 residues.

CDR3: CASSQEGQSRNEKLFF. In nucleotides, the CDR3 is TGCGCCAGCAGCCAAGAAGGCCAGAGCCGTAATGAAAAACTGTTTTTT. The V and J genes are TRBV4-1 and TRBJ1-4; D remains unclear. Trimming stripped 0 bases from V and 4 bases from J, with 12 bases between. The CDR3 sequence is 16 residues long. The germline V gene has CDR1 MGHRA and CDR2 YSYEKL.